The TCR beta chain under discussion was sequenced for a study of T cells in Graves' hyperthyroidism and ophthalmopathy. General observations from the study: Most clonotypes that expanded in the thyroid above 0.001 also showed up in blood.

The CDR3 runs to 14 residues. CDR1 LGHDT and CDR2 YNNKEL come from the germline V gene (reference sequence). The V segment lost 3 bases and the J segment 6 bases; nucleotides outside the gene matches: 3. What was amplified from RNA transcripts were TCR beta CDR3 regions. First-round RT-PCR of the TCR CDR3 relied on the HTBI primer set. A single record per CDR3 protein comes from TCRdb applying MiXCR to the multiplex PCR reads. The profile shows approximately 430,000 distinct CDR3 sequences, 15% to 19% of them singletons. This clonotype was found many times. The antigen is unknown. What was sequenced was blood. The V call is TRBV3-1, the J call TRBJ2-4; 9 nucleotides align to TRBD2. The clonotype originates from a young woman with Graves' hyperthyroidism. CDR3 sequence: CASSQRGGLNIQYF. Written as DNA, the CDR3 is TGTGCCAGCAGCCAGCGGGGGGGCTTAAACATTCAGTACTTC. The full variable domain, its missing parts supplied by reference TRBV3-1 and TRBJ2-4, is DTAVSQTPKYLVTQMGNDKSIKCEQNLGHDTMYWYKQDSKKFLKIMFSYNNKELIINETVPNRFSPKSPDKAHLNLHINSLELGDSAVYFCASSQRGGLNIQYFGAGTRLSVL.